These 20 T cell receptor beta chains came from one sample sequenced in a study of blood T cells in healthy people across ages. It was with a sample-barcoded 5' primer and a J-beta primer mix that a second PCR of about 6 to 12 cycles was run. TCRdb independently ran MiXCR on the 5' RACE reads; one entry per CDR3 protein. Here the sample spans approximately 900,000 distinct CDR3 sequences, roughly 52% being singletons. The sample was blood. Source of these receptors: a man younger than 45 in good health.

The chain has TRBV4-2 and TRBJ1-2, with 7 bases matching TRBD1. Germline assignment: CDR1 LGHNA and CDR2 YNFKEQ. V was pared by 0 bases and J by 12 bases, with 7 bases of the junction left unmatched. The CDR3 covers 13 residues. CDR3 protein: CASSQDRRQGNTF. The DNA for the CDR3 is TGTGCCAGCAGCCAAGATCGAAGACAGGGTAACACCTTC.

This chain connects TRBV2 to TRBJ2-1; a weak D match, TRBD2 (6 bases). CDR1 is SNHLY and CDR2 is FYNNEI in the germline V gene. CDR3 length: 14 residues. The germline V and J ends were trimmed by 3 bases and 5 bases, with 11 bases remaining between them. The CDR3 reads CASSERAGDNEQFF. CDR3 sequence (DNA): TGTGCCAGCAGTGAGCGAGCGGGTGACAATGAGCAGTTCTTC. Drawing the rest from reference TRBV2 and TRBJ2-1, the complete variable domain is EPEVTQTPSHQVTQMGQEVILRCVPISNHLYFYWYRQILGQKVEFLVSFYNNEISEKSEIFDDQFSVERPDGSNFTLKIRSTKLEDSAMYFCASSERAGDNEQFFGPGTRLTVL.

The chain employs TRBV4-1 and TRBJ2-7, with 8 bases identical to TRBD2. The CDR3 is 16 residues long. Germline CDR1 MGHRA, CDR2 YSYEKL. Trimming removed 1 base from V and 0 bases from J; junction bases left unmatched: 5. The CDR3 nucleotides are TGCGCCAGCAGCCAAGCGCCGGGGACTAGCTCCTACGAGCAGTACTTC. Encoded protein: CASSQAPGTSSYEQYF.

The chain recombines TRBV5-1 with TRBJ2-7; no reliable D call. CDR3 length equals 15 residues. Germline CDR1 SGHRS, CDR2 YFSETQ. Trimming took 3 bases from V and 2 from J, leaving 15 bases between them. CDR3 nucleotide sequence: TGCGCCAGCAGCTCCGGCGGCTTGCCAGCCTACGAGCAGTACTTC. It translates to CASSSGGLPAYEQYF.

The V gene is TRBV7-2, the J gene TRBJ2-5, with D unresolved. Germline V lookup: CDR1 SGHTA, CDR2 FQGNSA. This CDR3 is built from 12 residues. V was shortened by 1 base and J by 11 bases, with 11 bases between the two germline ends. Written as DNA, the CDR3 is TGTGCCAGCAGCTTAGAGTCCGGGCCTCAGTACTTC. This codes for CASSLESGPQYF.

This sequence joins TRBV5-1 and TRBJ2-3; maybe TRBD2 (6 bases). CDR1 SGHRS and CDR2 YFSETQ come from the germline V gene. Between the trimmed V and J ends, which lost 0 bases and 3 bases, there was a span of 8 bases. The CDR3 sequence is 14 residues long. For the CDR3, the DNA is TGCGCCAGCAGCTTGGGGAGGGAAACAGATACGCAGTATTTT. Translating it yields CASSLGRETDTQYF.

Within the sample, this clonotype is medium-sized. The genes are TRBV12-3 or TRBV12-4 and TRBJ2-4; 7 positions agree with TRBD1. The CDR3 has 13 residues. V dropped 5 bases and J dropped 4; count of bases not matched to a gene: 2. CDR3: CASSRQGKNIQYF. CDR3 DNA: TGTGCCAGCAGTCGACAGGGAAAAAACATTCAGTACTTC.

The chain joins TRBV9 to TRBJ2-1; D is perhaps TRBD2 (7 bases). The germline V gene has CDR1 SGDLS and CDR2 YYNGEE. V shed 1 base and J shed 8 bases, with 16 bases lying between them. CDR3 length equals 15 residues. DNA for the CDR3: TGTGCCAGCAGCGTACCCCAAGGGGGGGCGGATGAGCAGTTCTTC. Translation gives CASSVPQGGADEQFF.

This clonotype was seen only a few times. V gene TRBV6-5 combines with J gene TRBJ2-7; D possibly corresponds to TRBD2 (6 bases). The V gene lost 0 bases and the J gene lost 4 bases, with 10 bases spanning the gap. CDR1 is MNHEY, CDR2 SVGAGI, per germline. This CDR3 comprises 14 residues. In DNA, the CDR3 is TGTGCCAGCAGTTACTCGGCGGGGTTGTACGAGCAGTACTTC. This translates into CASSYSAGLYEQYF.

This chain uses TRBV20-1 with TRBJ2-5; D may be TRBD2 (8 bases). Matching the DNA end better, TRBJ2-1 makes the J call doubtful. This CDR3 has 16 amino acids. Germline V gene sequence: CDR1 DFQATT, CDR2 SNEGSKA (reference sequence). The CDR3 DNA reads TGCAGTGCTAGAGAATCCCCGGGAGGGGGCCAAGAGACCCAGTTCTTC. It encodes CSARESPGGGQETQFF.

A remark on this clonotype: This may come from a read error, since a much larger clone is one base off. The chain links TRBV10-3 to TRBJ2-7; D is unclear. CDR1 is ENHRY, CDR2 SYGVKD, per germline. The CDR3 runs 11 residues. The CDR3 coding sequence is TGTGTCACACAGCAGACCTACGAGCAGTACTTC. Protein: CVTQQTYEQYF.

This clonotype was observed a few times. CDR3 DNA sequence: TGTGCCAGCAGCCCCGGGGACAGGAATAATGAAAAACTGTTTTTT. Translating gives CASSPGDRNNEKLFF. The rearrangement uses TRBV11-2 and TRBJ1-4; TRBD1 matches 8 bases. Germline V CDR1 and CDR2: SGHAT, FQNNGV. V shed 5 bases and J 4 bases; nucleotides not matched to a gene: 6. The CDR3 has 15 amino acids.

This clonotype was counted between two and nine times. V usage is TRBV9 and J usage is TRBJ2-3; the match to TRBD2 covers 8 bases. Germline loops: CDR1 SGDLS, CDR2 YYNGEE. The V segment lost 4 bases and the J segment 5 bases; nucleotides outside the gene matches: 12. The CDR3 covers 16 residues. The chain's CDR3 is CASSPGGSGGIDTQYF. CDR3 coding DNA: TGTGCCAGCAGCCCCGGAGGAAGCGGGGGTATAGATACGCAGTATTTT. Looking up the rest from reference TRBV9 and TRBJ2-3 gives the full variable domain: DSGVTQTPKHLITATGQRVTLRCSPRSGDLSVYWYQQSLDQGLQFLIQYYNGEERAKGNILERFSAQQFPDLHSELNLSSLELGDSALYFCASSPGGSGGIDTQYFGPGTRLTVL.

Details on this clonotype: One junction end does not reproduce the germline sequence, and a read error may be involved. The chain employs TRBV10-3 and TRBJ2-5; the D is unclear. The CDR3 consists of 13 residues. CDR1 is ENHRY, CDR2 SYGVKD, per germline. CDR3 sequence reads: CATRAKDQETQYF. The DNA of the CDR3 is TGTGCCACCAGAGCGAAGGACCAGGAGACCCAGTACTTC.

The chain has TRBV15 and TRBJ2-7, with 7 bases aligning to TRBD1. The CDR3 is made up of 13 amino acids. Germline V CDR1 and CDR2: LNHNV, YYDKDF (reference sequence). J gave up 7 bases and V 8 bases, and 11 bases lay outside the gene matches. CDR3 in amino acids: CATSDREAKEQYF. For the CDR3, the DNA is TGTGCCACCTCCGACAGGGAAGCAAAGGAGCAGTACTTC.

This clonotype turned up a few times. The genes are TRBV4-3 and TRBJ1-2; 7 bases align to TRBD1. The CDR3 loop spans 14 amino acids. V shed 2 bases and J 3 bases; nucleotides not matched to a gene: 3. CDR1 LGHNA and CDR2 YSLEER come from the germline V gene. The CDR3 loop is CASSQQQGYYGYTF. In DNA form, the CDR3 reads TGCGCCAGCAGCCAACAACAGGGGTACTATGGCTACACCTTC.

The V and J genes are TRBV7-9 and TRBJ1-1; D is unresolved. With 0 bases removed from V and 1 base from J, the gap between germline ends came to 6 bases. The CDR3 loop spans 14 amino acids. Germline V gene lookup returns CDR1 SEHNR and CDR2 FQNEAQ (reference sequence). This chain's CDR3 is CASSLAEPNTEAFF. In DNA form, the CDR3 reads TGTGCCAGCAGCTTAGCGGAACCGAACACTGAAGCTTTCTTT.

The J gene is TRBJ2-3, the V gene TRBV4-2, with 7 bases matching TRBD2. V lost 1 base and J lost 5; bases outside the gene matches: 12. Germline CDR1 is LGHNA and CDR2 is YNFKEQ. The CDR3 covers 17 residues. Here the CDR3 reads CASSQAGTISVGDTQYF. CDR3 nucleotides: TGTGCCAGCAGCCAAGCCGGGACTATATCCGTCGGAGATACGCAGTATTTT.

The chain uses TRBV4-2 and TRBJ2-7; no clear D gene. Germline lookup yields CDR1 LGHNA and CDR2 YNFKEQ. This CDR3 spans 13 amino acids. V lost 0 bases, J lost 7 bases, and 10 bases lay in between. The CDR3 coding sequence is TGTGCCAGCAGCCAAGATCAGTTGCGGGAGCAGTACTTC. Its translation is CASSQDQLREQYF.

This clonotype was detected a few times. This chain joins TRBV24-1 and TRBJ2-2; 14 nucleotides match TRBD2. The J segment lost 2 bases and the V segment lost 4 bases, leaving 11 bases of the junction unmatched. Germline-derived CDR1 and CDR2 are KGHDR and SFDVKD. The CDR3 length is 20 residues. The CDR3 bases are TGTGCCACCAGTGACCTTGGGACTAGCGGGGGCCCCCAAAACACCGGGGAGCTGTTTTTT. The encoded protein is CATSDLGTSGGPQNTGELFF.